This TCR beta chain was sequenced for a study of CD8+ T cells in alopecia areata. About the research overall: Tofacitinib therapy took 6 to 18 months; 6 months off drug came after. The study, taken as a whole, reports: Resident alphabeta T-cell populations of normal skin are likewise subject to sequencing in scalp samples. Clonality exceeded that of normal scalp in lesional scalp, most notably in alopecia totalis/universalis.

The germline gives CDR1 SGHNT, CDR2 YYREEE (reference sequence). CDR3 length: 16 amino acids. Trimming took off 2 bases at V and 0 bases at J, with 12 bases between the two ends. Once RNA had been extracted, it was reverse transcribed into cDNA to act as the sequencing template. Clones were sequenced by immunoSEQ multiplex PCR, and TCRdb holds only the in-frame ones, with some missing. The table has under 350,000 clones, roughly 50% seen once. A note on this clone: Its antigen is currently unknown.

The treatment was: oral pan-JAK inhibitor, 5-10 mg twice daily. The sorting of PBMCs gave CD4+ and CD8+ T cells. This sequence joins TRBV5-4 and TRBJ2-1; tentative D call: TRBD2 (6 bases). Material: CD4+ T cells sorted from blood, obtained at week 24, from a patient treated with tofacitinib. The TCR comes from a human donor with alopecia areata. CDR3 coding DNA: TGTGCCAGCAGCTTCGGGACTCTTAGCTCCTACAATGAGCAGTTCTTC. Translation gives CASSFGTLSSYNEQFF.